This T cell receptor (beta chain) was recovered during a study of OX40 agonist ivuxolimab in advanced cancers. For the study at large: In this trial design, patients received ivuxolimab intravenously at 0.01 to 10 mg/kg every 2 weeks.

This clone was observed a handful of times. Antigen unknown. Other DNA sequences in the same sample also yield this CDR3. Study results and caveats: The investigators did not determine what antigen specificity the expanded peripheral T cells had. More expanded clones were found, on average, in CD8+ than in CD4+ T cells.

Clones were read by immunoSEQ multiplex PCR, and TCRdb kept only the in-frame ones, dropping some. The profile covers about 83,000 clones, with 65% to 85% appearing a single time and roughly 7.3% taken by the ten largest. CDR3 length: 13 amino acids. Germline V gives CDR1 GTSNPN, CDR2 SVGIG (reference sequence). V was clipped by 0 bases and J by 2 bases, with 7 bases between them. The chain combines TRBV30 with TRBJ1-1; D not certain. The starting material was CD4+ or CD8+ T cells sorted from blood, obtained in a trial of the OX40 agonist ivuxolimab. This clonotype was obtained from an adult with an advanced solid tumor such as melanoma, head and neck, liver or kidney cancer. In DNA, the CDR3 is TGTGCCTGGAGTGTATTGGTAAACACTGAAGCTTTCTTT. The encoded protein is CAWSVLVNTEAFF. Full variable domain (remainder filled in from reference TRBV30 and TRBJ1-1): SQTIHQWPATLVQPVGSPLSLECTVEGTSNPNLYWYRQAAGRGLQLLFYSVGIGQISSEVPQNLSASRPQDRQFILSSKKLLLSDSGFYLCAWSVLVNTEAFFGQGTRLTVV.